This record covers a single TCR beta chain. No antigen is known for it. This specimen belongs to a study of shared clonotypes between healthy human individuals. Whole-study context: Each donor contributed plates that comprised three CD4 naive, three CD4 memory, two CD8 naive and one CD8 memory. Broader study findings: Shared across a handful of donors were roughly 4.8% of the naive CD4 clonotypes.

V dropped 5 bases and J dropped 5; count of bases not matched to a gene: 11. Looked up from germline, CDR1 is SGHNT and CDR2 is YYREEE (reference sequence). This CDR3 region has 16 residues. Those who donated, Caucasian adults without exception, all lived in Nashville, Tennessee. Each sorted subset replicate got 200 ng genomic DNA, roughly 30,000 genomes. Sequenced by immunoSEQ multiplex PCR; TCRdb stores in-frame clones only, minus some. The data show approximately 640,000 clones, 72% seen once. Material for sequencing was memory CD4+ T cells sorted from blood. Noted subset: CD45RA-negative fraction. The rearrangement links TRBV5-4 to TRBJ1-2, with 11 bases lining up with TRBD1. This sequence originates from a woman under 40 in good health. CDR3 amino acids: CASRNTDRGPGYGYTF. In DNA form, the CDR3 reads TGTGCCAGCAGGAATACGGACAGGGGGCCAGGATATGGCTACACCTTC.